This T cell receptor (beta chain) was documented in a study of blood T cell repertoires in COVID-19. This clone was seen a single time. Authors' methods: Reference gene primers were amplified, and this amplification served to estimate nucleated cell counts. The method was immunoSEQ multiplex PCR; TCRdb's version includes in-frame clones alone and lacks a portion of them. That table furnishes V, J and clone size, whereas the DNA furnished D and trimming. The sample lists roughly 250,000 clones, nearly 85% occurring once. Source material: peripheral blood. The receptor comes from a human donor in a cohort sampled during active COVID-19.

The CDR3 DNA is TGTGCCAGCAGTTTGCGTCGACTGACCAACAATGAGCAGTTCTTC. This encodes CASSLRRLTNNEQFF. This chain connects TRBV27 to TRBJ2-1, with D uncertain. The CDR3 loop spans 15 amino acids. CDR1 and CDR2 (germline): MNHEY, SMNVEV (reference sequence). Trimming cost V 3 bases and J 5 bases, with 14 bases left between them.